This T cell receptor (beta chain) appears in the sequencing data of a study of beta chain features in type 1 diabetes. CDR1 is MDHEN and CDR2 is SYDVKM in the germline V gene. This CDR3 region has 16 residues. With 2 bases clipped from V and 3 bases from J, the junction kept 5 bases outside the gene matches. To note about this clone: As yet, its antigen is unknown.

General study points: Across all four CD4+ subsets, people with type 1 diabetes showed modestly shorter TCRB CDR3s.

Reverse transcribing all isolated RNA meant expressed TCRB transcripts were sequenced. Sequencing was performed with immunoSEQ multiplex PCR; in TCRdb, only in-frame clones are kept and a portion is missing. This sample has about 150,000 clones, with 10% found just once. The chain is built from TRBV28 and TRBJ2-1; 9 bases agree with TRBD1. This TCR came from a man aged 25 to 45 with type 1 diabetes. Sequenced sample: central memory CD4+ T cells from blood. CDR3 sequence (DNA): TGTGCCAGCAGTTTACGCGGACAGGGGCACTACAATGAGCAGTTCTTC. It encodes CASSLRGQGHYNEQFF.